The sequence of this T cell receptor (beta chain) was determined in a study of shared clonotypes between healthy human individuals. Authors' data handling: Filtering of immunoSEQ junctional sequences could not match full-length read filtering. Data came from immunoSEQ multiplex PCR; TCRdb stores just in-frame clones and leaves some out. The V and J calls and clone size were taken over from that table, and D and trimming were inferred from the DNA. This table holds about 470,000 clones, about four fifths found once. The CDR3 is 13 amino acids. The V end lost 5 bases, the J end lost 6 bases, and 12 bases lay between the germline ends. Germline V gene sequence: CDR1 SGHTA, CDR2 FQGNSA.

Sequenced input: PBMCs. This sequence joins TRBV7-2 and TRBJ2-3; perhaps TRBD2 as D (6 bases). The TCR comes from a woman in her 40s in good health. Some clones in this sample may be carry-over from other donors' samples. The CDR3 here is CASSQEGRDTQYF. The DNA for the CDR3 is TGTGCCAGCAGCCAGGAGGGGCGGGATACGCAGTATTTT.